This T cell receptor (beta chain) appears in the sequencing data of a study of blood T cell repertoires in COVID-19. Study at large: Sites across the United States, Italy and Spain contributed samples from acute and convalescent COVID-19. Sample material is recorded as cDNA or gDNA derived from T cells, B-cell-depleted T cells, or PBMCs.

In the original workflow: Reference gene primer amplification yielded estimated nucleated cell counts. This table comes from immunoSEQ multiplex PCR, and its TCRdb copy is limited to in-frame clones, with some not included. The DNA was the basis for D and trimming; V, J and clone size are from that table. The sample holds around 99,000 clones, over 65% seen once. The length of the CDR3 is 15 residues. Germline lookup yields CDR1 MNHEY and CDR2 SMNVEV (reference sequence). The ends lost 6 bases at V and 6 bases at J; junction bases unmatched: 5. What was sequenced was peripheral blood. The rearrangement links TRBV27 to TRBJ2-1; 13 bases align to TRBD2. This TCR was recovered from a woman aged 60-75 years with acute or convalescent COVID-19. CDR3: CASSPRTSGSNEQFF. CDR3 coding DNA: TGTGCCAGCAGCCCCAGGACTAGCGGGAGCAATGAGCAGTTCTTC.